One and the same sample provided the 23 T cell receptor beta chains below, sequenced in a study of technical replicates of blood from several donors. The table came from immunoSEQ multiplex PCR; TCRdb's copy has only in-frame clones and leaves some out. The repertoire holds about 84,000 clones, with roughly 97% as singletons. Sequencing was carried out using T cells isolated from PBMCs. These TCRs come from a human donor in good health.

This chain links TRBV2 with TRBJ2-7; D gene unclear. CDR3 size: 13 residues. The germline V gene encodes CDR1 SNHLY and CDR2 FYNNEI. The V gene lost 4 bases and the J gene lost 6 bases, with 13 bases spanning the gap. CDR3 region: CASSATWLAEQYF. CDR3 bases: TGTGCCAGCAGTGCCACATGGCTGGCCGAGCAGTACTTC.

V is TRBV7-9 and J is TRBJ2-2, with 9 bases fitting TRBD1. The CDR3 runs to 15 residues. The V and J ends lost 3 bases and 9 bases, in that order; junction bases with no gene match: 8. Germline assignment: CDR1 SEHNR and CDR2 FQNEAQ (reference sequence). The CDR3 bases are TGTGCCAGCAGCTTTTCGGGACAGGGCGGTTGGGAGCTGTTTTTT. Protein: CASSFSGQGGWELFF.

The chain joins TRBV4-1 to TRBJ1-1; 7 positions agree with TRBD1. The CDR3 runs 14 residues. The V and J ends lost 4 bases and 8 bases, in that order; junction bases with no gene match: 10. Germline lookup yields CDR1 MGHRA and CDR2 YSYEKL. CDR3 DNA sequence: TGCGCCAGCAGCCCGACAGGGAACTCCGGGGAAGCTTTCTTT. Translated, it gives CASSPTGNSGEAFF.

V and J are TRBV6-5 and TRBJ2-7; D is unresolved. CDR1 is MNHEY and CDR2 is SVGAGI in the germline V gene. Trimming pared 5 bases from V and 2 bases from J, leaving 7 bases between. The CDR3 covers 12 residues. CDR3 protein: CASSHSAYEQYF. The CDR3 nucleotides are TGTGCCAGCAGTCACAGTGCCTACGAGCAGTACTTC.

The chain has TRBV4-1 and TRBJ1-5; 7 positions match TRBD1. Germline V gene data show CDR1 as MGHRA and CDR2 as YSYEKL. The CDR3 is made up of 14 amino acids. The junction had 4 bases not matched to a gene; V was cut back by 1 base and J by 7 bases. The DNA for the CDR3 is TGCGCCAGCAGCCAAGTTACAGGGGAACAGCCCCAGCATTTT. The encoded protein is CASSQVTGEQPQHF.

The chain has TRBV12-5 and TRBJ2-5, with a tentative D call TRBD1 (6 bases). Trimming removed 6 bases at V and 4 bases at J, with 21 bases between. The CDR3 spans 16 residues. Germline assignment: CDR1 LGHNT and CDR2 FRNRAP. The CDR3 spells CASGPTGSDFGETQYF. CDR3 in DNA: TGTGCTAGTGGGCCCACAGGGTCGGATTTCGGAGAGACCCAGTACTTC.

The chain is built from TRBV6-6 and TRBJ1-4; 8 bases are shared with TRBD1. There are 14 residues in the CDR3. V lost 10 bases to trimming and J lost 2 bases; unmatched junction nucleotides: 6. The V gene's germline CDR1 is MNHNY and CDR2 SVGAGI (reference sequence). The CDR3 spells CATRRTGTNEKLFF. Written as DNA, the CDR3 is TGTGCCACCAGAAGGACAGGGACTAATGAAAAACTGTTTTTT.

This clone was recorded only once. V is TRBV9 and J is TRBJ2-7; D is uncertain. Germline CDR1 reads SGDLS; CDR2 reads YYNGEE. The CDR3 has 14 amino acids. V dropped 0 bases and J dropped 5 bases, with 12 bases sitting between them. The CDR3 sequence is CASSVAPTPNEQYF. CDR3 nucleotides: TGTGCCAGCAGCGTAGCCCCCACTCCTAACGAGCAGTACTTC. The variable domain in full, completed from reference TRBV9 and TRBJ2-7, reads DSGVTQTPKHLITATGQRVTLRCSPRSGDLSVYWYQQSLDQGLQFLIQYYNGEERAKGNILERFSAQQFPDLHSELNLSSLELGDSALYFCASSVAPTPNEQYFGPGTRLTVT.

The V call is TRBV7-9, the J call TRBJ2-1, with 10 bases aligning to TRBD1. The germline gives CDR1 SEHNR, CDR2 FQNEAQ (reference sequence). This CDR3 has 16 amino acids. V shed 6 bases, J shed 8 bases, and the junction held 13 bases outside the gene matches. The CDR3 protein is CASSPTVGTGVHEQFF. The CDR3 nucleotides read TGTGCCAGCAGTCCGACGGTCGGGACAGGGGTCCATGAGCAGTTCTTC. Full variable domain (outside the CDR3, taken from reference TRBV7-9 and TRBJ2-1): DTGVSQNPRHKITKRGQNVTFRCDPISEHNRLYWYRQTLGQGPEFLTYFQNEAQLEKSRLLSDRFSAERPKGSFSTLEIQRTEQGDSAMYLCASSPTVGTGVHEQFFGPGTRLTVL.

Notes on this clone: Within the sample, other DNA sequences also encode this same CDR3. The chain is built from TRBV5-1 and TRBJ2-1; TRBD2 aligns across 13 bases. This CDR3 is 16 amino acids long. V lost 0 bases, J lost 4 bases, and 1 base stayed unmatched. Germline V CDR1 and CDR2: SGHRS, YFSETQ. The CDR3 loop reads CASSLGLAGGYNEQFF. Written as DNA, the CDR3 is TGCGCCAGCAGCTTGGGACTAGCGGGGGGATACAATGAGCAGTTCTTC.

The rearrangement links TRBV7-9 to TRBJ2-7; 9 bases map to TRBD2. CDR1 is SEHNR, CDR2 FQNEAQ, per germline (reference sequence). The CDR3 length is 13 residues. The junction had 2 bases not matched to a gene; V was cut back by 2 bases and J by 6 bases. The chain's CDR3 is CASSLLAGAEQYF. In DNA form, the CDR3 reads TGTGCCAGCAGCTTATTAGCGGGAGCCGAGCAGTACTTC. The whole variable domain, filled in from reference TRBV7-9 and TRBJ2-7, reads DTGVSQNPRHKITKRGQNVTFRCDPISEHNRLYWYRQTLGQGPEFLTYFQNEAQLEKSRLLSDRFSAERPKGSFSTLEIQRTEQGDSAMYLCASSLLAGAEQYFGPGTRLTVT.

V usage is TRBV15 and J usage is TRBJ2-1, with a tentative D call TRBD2 (6 bases). Trimming shortened V by 0 bases and J by 3 bases, and 12 bases separated the two germline ends. Germline CDR1 reads LNHNV; CDR2 reads YYDKDF (reference sequence). The CDR3 spans 16 residues. The CDR3 DNA follows: TGTGCCACCAGCAGAGATTCCGGGGGACGCTACAATGAGCAGTTCTTC. The encoded protein is CATSRDSGGRYNEQFF.

This clone has just one count. The chain combines TRBV18 with TRBJ2-7; D perhaps matches TRBD2 (6 bases). The CDR3 runs 13 residues. With 5 bases removed from V and 0 bases from J, the gap between germline ends came to 8 bases. Germline assignment: CDR1 KGHSH and CDR2 LQKENI. CDR3 bases: TGTGCCAGCTCAACCGGGAGCTCCTACGAGCAGTACTTC. The encoded protein is CASSTGSSYEQYF.

J is TRBJ1-1 and V is TRBV19; tentative D call: TRBD1 (5 bases). This CDR3 contains 14 residues. Trimming left V 5 bases short and J 1 base short, with 11 bases between. Germline CDR1 and CDR2: LNHDA and SQIVND (reference sequence). The chain's CDR3 is CASSSQGRNTEAFF. The CDR3 DNA reads as TGTGCCAGTAGTTCGCAGGGAAGGAACACTGAAGCTTTCTTT.

The rearrangement joins TRBV7-8 to TRBJ2-7, with D perhaps TRBD1 (6 bases). Germline V lookup: CDR1 SGHVS, CDR2 FQNEAQ. This CDR3 contains 12 residues. With 2 bases removed from V and 9 bases from J, the gap between germline ends came to 11 bases. The CDR3 protein is CASSLSRTVQYF. CDR3 nucleotides: TGTGCCAGCAGCTTATCCCGGACAGTGCAGTACTTC.

The genes are TRBV12-5 and TRBJ1-5, with 7 positions matching TRBD1. CDR1 and CDR2 (germline): LGHNT, FRNRAP. Trimming took 6 bases from V and 4 from J; bases not matched to a gene: 6. CDR3 size: 14 residues. DNA of the CDR3: TGTGCTAGTGGGATGGGACAGAAAAATCAGCCCCAGCATTTT. It codes for CASGMGQKNQPQHF.

This sequence joins TRBV5-6 and TRBJ1-2, with D possibly matching TRBD1 (6 bases). Trimming took 4 bases from V and 3 from J, leaving 7 bases between them. CDR3 length equals 12 residues. Germline CDR1 SGHDT, CDR2 YYEEEE. The CDR3 nucleotides are TGTGCCAGCAGCCGGACAGACTATGGCTACACCTTC. Translating gives CASSRTDYGYTF.

The genes are TRBV9 and TRBJ2-3; TRBD2 agrees at 11 bases. The CDR3 contains 17 residues. V trimming: 3 bases; J trimming: 4 bases; junction bases outside the gene matches: 10. Germline V gene sequence: CDR1 SGDLS, CDR2 YYNGEE. The CDR3 DNA sequence: TGTGCCAGCAGCGGTGGCTTGACTAGCGGGAAAGCAGATACGCAGTATTTT. Translation: CASSGGLTSGKADTQYF. Full variable domain (remainder filled in from reference TRBV9 and TRBJ2-3): DSGVTQTPKHLITATGQRVTLRCSPRSGDLSVYWYQQSLDQGLQFLIQYYNGEERAKGNILERFSAQQFPDLHSELNLSSLELGDSALYFCASSGGLTSGKADTQYFGPGTRLTVL.

The gene calls are TRBV19 and TRBJ1-2, with 7 bases identical to TRBD1. The CDR3 consists of 14 residues. The germline gives CDR1 LNHDA, CDR2 SQIVND (reference sequence). V shed 5 bases, J shed 4 bases, and the junction held 7 bases outside the gene matches. The DNA of the CDR3 is TGTGCCAGTAGTTTCCCCACAGGGGTCTATGGCTACACCTTC. Amino acids: CASSFPTGVYGYTF.

The chain combines TRBV5-1 with TRBJ2-2, with a weak D call TRBD1 (7 bases). Germline V lookup: CDR1 SGHRS, CDR2 YFSETQ. The V and J ends lost 4 bases and 4 bases respectively, with 14 bases between them. The CDR3 covers 15 residues. CDR3 nucleotides: TGCGCCAGCAGCCTTTCAGGGGGGATCACCGGGGAGCTGTTTTTT. Protein: CASSLSGGITGELFF.

This clone was seen only once. The chain couples TRBV5-8 to TRBJ1-1, with 9 positions matching TRBD1. V lost 2 bases, J lost 5 bases, and 7 bases stayed unmatched. This CDR3 is built from 15 residues. Germline V CDR1 and CDR2: SGHTS, YDEGEE. CDR3 protein: CASSFTGGGYTEAFF. The CDR3 region has the DNA TGTGCCAGCAGCTTTACAGGGGGCGGTTATACTGAAGCTTTCTTT.

V and J are TRBV10-3 and TRBJ1-1; 8 bases fit TRBD1. V dropped 6 bases and J dropped 3; count of bases not matched to a gene: 3. Germline CDR1 reads ENHRY; CDR2 reads SYGVKD. The CDR3 is made up of 13 amino acids. CDR3: CAISRGPDTEAFF. As DNA, the CDR3 is TGTGCCATCAGCAGGGGGCCGGACACTGAAGCTTTCTTT.

V and J are TRBV4-2 and TRBJ2-7; 11 positions match TRBD1. CDR1 and CDR2 from the germline V gene are LGHNA and YNFKEQ. The trim removed 4 bases at V and 5 bases at J, leaving 7 bases unmatched. The CDR3 sequence is 15 residues long. CDR3 sequence reads: CASSPRGQGAHEQYF. DNA for the CDR3: TGTGCCAGCAGCCCCCGAGGACAGGGGGCTCACGAGCAGTACTTC.